This TCR beta chain is drawn from a study of cytomegalovirus exposure and HLA in healthy donors. The CDR3 spans 13 residues. V dropped 0 bases and J dropped 2 bases, with 5 bases sitting between them. Germline CDR1 and CDR2: SGHRS and YFSETQ. Assay used: immunoSEQ multiplex PCR; TCRdb lists only in-frame clones, some missing. The table includes approximately 280,000 clones, about 86% detected once. The rearrangement joins TRBV5-1 to TRBJ2-5; D gene unclear. The receptor comes from a woman in her late teens or twenties in good health and CMV-seronegative. Sequenced material: PBMCs. The DNA for the CDR3 is TGCGCCAGCAGCTTGGACTTTCAAGAGACCCAGTACTTC. Translating gives CASSLDFQETQYF.